The 6 T cell receptor beta chains below come from one sample, sequenced in a study of neoadjuvant anti-PD-1 for oral cavity cancer. Only in-frame clones appear in the TCRdb table, and some are missing; sequencing was by immunoSEQ multiplex PCR. The sample contains just over 9,000 clones, 64% of which appear only once. Time point defined: after neoadjuvant nivolumab, at surgical resection. The sequences come from PBMCs, collected after nivolumab (anti-PD-1) treatment. The receptors originated from a person aged 40-85 years with oral cavity squamous cell carcinoma.

The gene calls are TRBV18 and TRBJ1-1; D possibly corresponds to TRBD1 (6 bases). Germline V gene data show CDR1 as KGHSH and CDR2 as LQKENI. Trimming took 0 bases from V and 1 from J, leaving 12 bases between them. CDR3 length: 16 amino acids. The CDR3 spells CASSPPISRGNTEAFF. Here the CDR3 DNA reads TGTGCCAGCTCACCACCGATCTCCAGGGGGAACACTGAAGCTTTCTTT.

The chain is built from TRBV7-2 and TRBJ2-4; D may be TRBD1 (5 bases). The germline V gene encodes CDR1 SGHTA and CDR2 FQGNSA. Trimming left V 5 bases short and J 1 base short, with 15 bases between. The CDR3 runs to 16 residues. DNA of the CDR3: TGTGCCAGCAGCCCGACCTCTTCAGGGGCCAAAAACATTCAGTACTTC. Its translation is CASSPTSSGAKNIQYF.

The rearrangement joins TRBV4-1 to TRBJ2-1; 11 nucleotides line up with TRBD2. Germline V gene data show CDR1 as MGHRA and CDR2 as YSYEKL. V gave up 1 base and J gave up 1 base; unmatched junction bases: 9. The CDR3 has 19 amino acids. The CDR3 DNA is TGCGCCAGCAGCCAAGGGAGGATTAGCGGGAGGGATTCCTACAATGAGCAGTTCTTC. Residues: CASSQGRISGRDSYNEQFF.

The V gene is TRBV5-1, the J gene TRBJ2-7; D is possibly TRBD2 (6 bases). The CDR3 consists of 15 residues. The germline V gene encodes CDR1 SGHRS and CDR2 YFSETQ. V was cut by 2 bases and J by 6 bases, with 18 bases left in between. The CDR3 here is CASSFGTSPRREQYF. In DNA form, the CDR3 reads TGCGCCAGCAGCTTCGGGACTTCTCCCAGGCGCGAGCAGTACTTC.

There are a few counts of this clone. The V gene is TRBV27, the J gene TRBJ2-7; 10 bases are shared with TRBD1. V shed 4 bases, J shed 3 bases, and the junction held 6 bases outside the gene matches. This CDR3 is built from 15 residues. CDR1 and CDR2 from the germline V gene are MNHEY and SMNVEV (reference sequence). The CDR3 loop is CASSSRDRGIYEQYF. The DNA for the CDR3 is TGTGCCAGCAGTTCCCGGGACAGGGGTATCTACGAGCAGTACTTC.

J is TRBJ2-2 and V is TRBV4-1, with a tentative D call TRBD2 (5 bases). The CDR3 contains 16 residues. Germline lookup yields CDR1 MGHRA and CDR2 YSYEKL. Between the trimmed V and J ends, which lost 2 bases and 3 bases, there was a span of 13 bases. The DNA of the CDR3 is TGCGCCAGCAGCCAACCCCTGGACGGGGACACCGGGGAGCTGTTTTTT. Translation gives CASSQPLDGDTGELFF.